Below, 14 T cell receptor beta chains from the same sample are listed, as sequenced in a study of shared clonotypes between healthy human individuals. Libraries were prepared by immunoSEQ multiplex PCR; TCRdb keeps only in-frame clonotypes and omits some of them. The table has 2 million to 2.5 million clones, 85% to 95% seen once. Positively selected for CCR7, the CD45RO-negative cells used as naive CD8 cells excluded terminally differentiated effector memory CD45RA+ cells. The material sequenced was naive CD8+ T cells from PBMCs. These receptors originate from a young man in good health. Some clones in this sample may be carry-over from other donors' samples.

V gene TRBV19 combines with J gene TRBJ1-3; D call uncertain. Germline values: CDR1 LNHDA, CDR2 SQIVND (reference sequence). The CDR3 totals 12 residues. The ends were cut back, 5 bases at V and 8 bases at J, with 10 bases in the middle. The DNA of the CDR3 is TGTGCCAGTAGTCCAACGAAGGACACCATATATTTT. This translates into CASSPTKDTIYF.

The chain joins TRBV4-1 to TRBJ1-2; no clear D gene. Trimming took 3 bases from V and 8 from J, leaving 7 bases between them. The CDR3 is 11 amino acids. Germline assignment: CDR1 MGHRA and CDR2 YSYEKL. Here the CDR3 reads CASSQSGGYTF. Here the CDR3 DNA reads TGCGCCAGCAGCCAGTCCGGCGGCTACACCTTC.

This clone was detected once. CDR3 protein: CAWRDLDWSSYNEQFF. In nucleotides, the CDR3 is TGTGCCTGGAGGGATTTAGACTGGAGCTCCTACAATGAGCAGTTCTTC. The chain combines TRBV30 with TRBJ2-1; no reliable D call. The CDR3 runs to 16 residues. CDR1 is GTSNPN, CDR2 SVGIG, per germline (reference sequence). Trimming took 3 bases from V and 0 from J, leaving 15 bases between them.

The CDR3 coding sequence is TGTGCCAGCAGTTTAGCGGGAGGGACCTACAATGAGCAGTTCTTC. Translation: CASSLAGGTYNEQFF. V gene TRBV6-5 combines with J gene TRBJ2-1, with 11 bases lining up with TRBD2. This CDR3 is 15 amino acids long. V trimming: 4 bases; J trimming: 2 bases; junction bases outside the gene matches: 1. The germline CDR1 and CDR2 sequences are MNHEY and SVGAGI.

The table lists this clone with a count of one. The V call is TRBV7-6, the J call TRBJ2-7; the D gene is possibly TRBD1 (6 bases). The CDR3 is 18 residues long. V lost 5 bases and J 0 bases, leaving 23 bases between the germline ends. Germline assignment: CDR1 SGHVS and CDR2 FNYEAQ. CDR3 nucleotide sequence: TGTGCCAGCAGCCATTCCGACGAGACCACAGGGTCCTCCTACGAGCAGTACTTC. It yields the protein CASSHSDETTGSSYEQYF. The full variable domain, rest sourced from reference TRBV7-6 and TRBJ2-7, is GAGVSQSPRYKVTKRGQDVALRCDPISGHVSLYWYRQALGQGPEFLTYFNYEAQQDKSGLPNDRFSAERPEGSISTLTIQRTEQRDSAMYRCASSHSDETTGSSYEQYFGPGTRLTVT.

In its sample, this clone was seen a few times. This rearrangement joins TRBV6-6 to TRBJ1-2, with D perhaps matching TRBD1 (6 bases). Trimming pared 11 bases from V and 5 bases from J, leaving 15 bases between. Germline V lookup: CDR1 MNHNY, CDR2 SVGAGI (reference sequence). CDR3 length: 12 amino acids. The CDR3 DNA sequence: TGTGCCGTACGCAACCAGGGGTATGGCTACACCTTC. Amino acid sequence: CAVRNQGYGYTF.

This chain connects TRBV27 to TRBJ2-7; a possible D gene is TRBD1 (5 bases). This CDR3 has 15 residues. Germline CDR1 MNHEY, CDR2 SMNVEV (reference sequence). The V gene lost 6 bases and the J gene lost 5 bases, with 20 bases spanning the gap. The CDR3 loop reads CASSTAKGIKDEQYF. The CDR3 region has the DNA TGTGCCAGCAGCACAGCCAAGGGGATTAAGGACGAGCAGTACTTC.

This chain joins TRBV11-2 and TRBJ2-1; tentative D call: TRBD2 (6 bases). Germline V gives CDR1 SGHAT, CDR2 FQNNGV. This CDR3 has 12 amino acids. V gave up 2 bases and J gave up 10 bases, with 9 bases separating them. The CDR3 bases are TGTGCCAGCAGCTTAAACGGGAGAGAGCAGTTCTTC. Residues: CASSLNGREQFF.

CDR3 region: CASSSTTGDGYTF. As DNA, the CDR3 is TGCGCCAGCAGCTCCACGACAGGAGATGGCTACACCTTC. The chain couples TRBV5-1 to TRBJ1-2; possible D gene TRBD1, 6 bases. CDR1 is SGHRS and CDR2 is YFSETQ in the germline V gene. This CDR3 contains 13 residues. With 3 bases removed from V and 6 bases from J, the gap between germline ends came to 12 bases.

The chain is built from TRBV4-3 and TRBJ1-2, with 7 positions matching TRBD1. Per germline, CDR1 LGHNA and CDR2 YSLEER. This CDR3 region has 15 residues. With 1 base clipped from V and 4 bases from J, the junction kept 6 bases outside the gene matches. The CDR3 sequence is CASSQGTGMGYGYTF. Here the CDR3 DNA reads TGCGCCAGCAGCCAAGGGACAGGCATGGGCTATGGCTACACCTTC.

The CDR3, as DNA: TGTGCCAGCAGCCCCAGGGACCGAACAACTACCTACGAGCAGTACTTC. This translates into CASSPRDRTTTYEQYF. The chain links TRBV11-2 to TRBJ2-7; D possibly uses TRBD1 or TRBD2 (5 bases each). CDR3 length equals 16 residues. Germline V gene sequence: CDR1 SGHAT, CDR2 FQNNGV. V was clipped by 5 bases and J by 2 bases, with 19 bases between them.

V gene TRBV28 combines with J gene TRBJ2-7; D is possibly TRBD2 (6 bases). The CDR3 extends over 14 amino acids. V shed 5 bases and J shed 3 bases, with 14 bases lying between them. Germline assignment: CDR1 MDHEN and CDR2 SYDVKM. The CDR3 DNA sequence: TGTGCCAGCAGTCCCGCAGTGGGGGGCTACGAGCAGTACTTC. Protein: CASSPAVGGYEQYF.

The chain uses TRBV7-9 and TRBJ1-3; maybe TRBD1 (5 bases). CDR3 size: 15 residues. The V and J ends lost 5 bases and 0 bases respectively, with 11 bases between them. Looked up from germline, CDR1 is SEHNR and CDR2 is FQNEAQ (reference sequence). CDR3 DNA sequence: TGTGCCAGCAGCCCGACAGCCATCTCTGGAAACACCATATATTTT. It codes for CASSPTAISGNTIYF. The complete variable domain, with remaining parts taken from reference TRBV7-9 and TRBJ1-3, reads DTGVSQNPRHKITKRGQNVTFRCDPISEHNRLYWYRQTLGQGPEFLTYFQNEAQLEKSRLLSDRFSAERPKGSFSTLEIQRTEQGDSAMYLCASSPTAISGNTIYFGEGSWLTVV.

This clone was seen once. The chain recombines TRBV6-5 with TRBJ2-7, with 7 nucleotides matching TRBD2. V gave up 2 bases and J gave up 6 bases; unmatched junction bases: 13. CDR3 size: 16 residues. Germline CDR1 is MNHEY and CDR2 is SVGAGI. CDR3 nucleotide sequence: TGTGCCAGCAGTTACAGCGCGGGAGAAAACCTATTCGAGCAGTACTTC. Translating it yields CASSYSAGENLFEQYF.